Below are 5 T cell receptor beta chains sequenced from a single sample in a study of cytomegalovirus exposure and HLA in healthy donors. The PCR had 60 Vbeta and 13 Jbeta primers. Sequencing used immunoSEQ multiplex PCR; TCRdb keeps in-frame clones, though not all of them. The sample holds around 84,000 clones, 70% to 80% seen once. Sequencing used PBMCs. Receptor source: a human donor in good health.

This sequence joins TRBV7-9 and TRBJ2-3; 7 positions match TRBD1. Germline CDR1 SEHNR, CDR2 FQNEAQ (reference sequence). V shed 6 bases, J shed 2 bases, and the junction held 8 bases outside the gene matches. The CDR3 runs to 15 residues. CDR3: CASRPQGVLTDTQYF. CDR3 in DNA: TGTGCCAGCAGGCCTCAGGGGGTCCTCACAGATACGCAGTATTTT.

The chain has TRBV4-1 and TRBJ2-5; 9 bases match TRBD1. The CDR3 covers 16 residues. Germline V gene lookup returns CDR1 MGHRA and CDR2 YSYEKL. V dropped 5 bases and J dropped 5; count of bases not matched to a gene: 12. The CDR3 DNA is TGCGCCAGCAGCTCACGAACAGGGGGCGACTTGGAGACCCAGTACTTC. Protein: CASSSRTGGDLETQYF.

The CDR3 coding sequence is TGTGCCGGACAGGGGTGGTCTGGAAACACCATATATTTT. Amino acid sequence: CAGQGWSGNTIYF. The chain has TRBV2 and TRBJ1-3; TRBD1 aligns across 9 bases. CDR1 and CDR2 (germline): SNHLY, FYNNEI. The ends lost 11 bases at V and 1 base at J; junction bases unmatched: 3. The CDR3 is made up of 13 amino acids.

The rearrangement links TRBV29-1 to TRBJ1-1, with D tentatively TRBD1 (6 bases). Trimming removed 6 bases at V and 6 bases at J, with 20 bases between. CDR1 and CDR2 from the germline V gene are SQVTM and ANQGSEA. This CDR3 is 14 amino acids long. Here the CDR3 DNA reads TGCAGCGTGAGGGACACCGGGGTTTCTCCTGAAGCTTTCTTT. It specifies CSVRDTGVSPEAFF.

The genes are TRBV19 and TRBJ2-3, with 10 bases matching TRBD2. V was pared by 3 bases and J by 4 bases, with 1 base of the junction left unmatched. Germline values: CDR1 LNHDA, CDR2 SQIVND (reference sequence). The CDR3 sequence is 14 residues long. As DNA, the CDR3 is TGTGCCAGTAGTATGAGCGGGGGGGCAGATACGCAGTATTTT. It is translated as CASSMSGGADTQYF.